These 27 T cell receptor beta chains came from one sample sequenced in a study of cytomegalovirus exposure and HLA in healthy donors. The study ran its PCR with 60 Vbeta and 13 Jbeta primers. The repertoire was sequenced with immunoSEQ multiplex PCR; TCRdb's copy has only in-frame clones and lacks some. This sample yields approximately 110,000 clones, of which 65% to 85% are seen a single time; about 5.4% belongs to the top ten. Sequenced: PBMCs. The receptors here all came from a woman aged 30 to 39 in good health and CMV-seropositive.

The rearrangement joins TRBV10-3 to TRBJ2-3; D is undetermined. CDR3 size: 13 residues. Germline V gene sequence: CDR1 ENHRY, CDR2 SYGVKD. V was clipped by 7 bases and J by 3 bases, with 11 bases between them. CDR3 DNA: TGTGCCATCAAAAAGCTTGAGACAGATACGCAGTATTTT. Translating it yields CAIKKLETDTQYF.

This clone was observed a few times. The genes are TRBV4-1 and TRBJ2-3, with TRBD2 matching 10 bases. With V trimmed by 5 bases and J by 3 bases, 11 bases remained unmatched. The CDR3 loop spans 17 amino acids. Germline lookup yields CDR1 MGHRA and CDR2 YSYEKL. The CDR3: CASSVSGAGGRTDTQYF. CDR3 DNA sequence: TGCGCCAGCAGCGTCTCCGGAGCGGGGGGGCGTACAGATACGCAGTATTTT.

This clone was detected only once. The chain joins TRBV18 to TRBJ1-2; a possible D gene is TRBD1 (6 bases). Deletions cut 1 base from V and 3 bases from J, with 9 bases between. The CDR3 runs to 14 residues. The germline gives CDR1 KGHSH, CDR2 LQKENI. DNA of the CDR3: TGTGCCAGCTCACCACGGTCAGGGGACTATGGCTACACCTTC. Translated: CASSPRSGDYGYTF.

As to this clone: One junction end does not reproduce the germline sequence, and a read error may be involved. This chain uses TRBV4-1 with TRBJ1-5; tentatively, D is TRBD1 (6 bases). Per germline, CDR1 MGHRA and CDR2 YSYEKL. This CDR3 comprises 17 residues. For the CDR3, the DNA is TGCGCCAGCAGACAAGTAGGGGGGGCGATGGGCAATCAGCCCCAGCATTTT. It yields the protein CASRQVGGAMGNQPQHF.

The chain recombines TRBV7-9 with TRBJ2-7; D ambiguous. V was pared by 5 bases and J by 6 bases, with 11 bases between. CDR3 length: 12 residues. Germline CDR1 and CDR2: SEHNR and FQNEAQ (reference sequence). CDR3 coding DNA: TGTGCCAGCAGCCGGCCCACGGGCGAGCAGTACTTC. This encodes CASSRPTGEQYF.

The genes are TRBV2 and TRBJ1-1; weak D call: TRBD1 (6 bases). Trimming pared 6 bases from V and 1 base from J, leaving 9 bases between. From germline, CDR1 is SNHLY and CDR2 FYNNEI. This CDR3 is built from 13 residues. The CDR3 bases are TGTGCCAGCAGCGGACAGAGGAACACTGAAGCTTTCTTT. Its protein is CASSGQRNTEAFF.

Only a few counts were recorded for this clone. This rearrangement joins TRBV7-9 to TRBJ1-6; 8 nucleotides align to TRBD1. The junction had 6 bases not matched to a gene; V was cut back by 3 bases and J by 5 bases. CDR1 SEHNR and CDR2 FQNEAQ come from the germline V gene (reference sequence). This CDR3 contains 16 residues. This chain's CDR3 is CASSFEDRENNSPLHF. The CDR3 nucleotides are TGTGCCAGCAGCTTTGAGGACAGGGAAAATAATTCACCCCTCCACTTT. Together with reference TRBV7-9 and TRBJ1-6, the CDR3 gives the full variable domain: DTGVSQNPRHKITKRGQNVTFRCDPISEHNRLYWYRQTLGQGPEFLTYFQNEAQLEKSRLLSDRFSAERPKGSFSTLEIQRTEQGDSAMYLCASSFEDRENNSPLHFGNGTRLTVT.

The V gene is TRBV6-5, the J gene TRBJ2-5; D may be TRBD1 (6 bases). The better agreement between TRBJ2-7 and the DNA end casts doubt on the J call. Germline CDR1 is MNHEY and CDR2 is SVGAGI. This CDR3 contains 14 residues. The CDR3 loop is CASSYSGQTYEQYF. The CDR3 DNA follows: TGTGCCAGCAGTTACTCCGGACAGACCTACGAGCAGTACTTC.

The CDR3 protein is CASSPSTDTQYF. CDR3 nucleotides: TGTGCCAGCAGCCCTAGCACAGATACGCAGTATTTT. This chain joins TRBV14 and TRBJ2-3; no definite D call. There are 12 residues in the CDR3. The germline gives CDR1 SGHDN, CDR2 FVKESK. V was pared by 4 bases and J by 0 bases, with 2 bases between.

In its sample, this clone was seen once. The chain joins TRBV9 to TRBJ1-4, with a possible D match to TRBD1 (6 bases). The CDR3 totals 15 residues. Germline V gene data show CDR1 as SGDLS and CDR2 as YYNGEE. V was trimmed by 3 bases and J by 0 bases, leaving 9 bases between them. CDR3 residues: CASSGRTATNEKLFF. CDR3 DNA sequence: TGTGCCAGCAGCGGCCGGACAGCAACTAATGAAAAACTGTTTTTT.

The chain links TRBV30 to TRBJ1-5; D call uncertain. V was pared by 2 bases and J by 0 bases, with 11 bases between. The germline CDR1 and CDR2 sequences are GTSNPN and SVGIG (reference sequence). The CDR3 runs 15 residues. The CDR3 protein is CAWSSQAYSNQPQHF. The CDR3 bases are TGTGCCTGGAGTAGTCAAGCTTATAGCAATCAGCCCCAGCATTTT.

V is TRBV25-1 and J is TRBJ2-3, with 9 nucleotides matching TRBD2. Germline assignment: CDR1 MGHDK and CDR2 SYGVNS. After removal of 5 bases from V and 1 base from J, the junction contained 4 bases not matched to a gene. The length of the CDR3 is 15 residues. The CDR3 protein is CASSSWTSGTDTQYF. The CDR3, as DNA: TGTGCCAGCAGTAGTTGGACTAGCGGCACAGATACGCAGTATTTT.

This chain links TRBV15 with TRBJ1-5; D remains ambiguous. CDR1 LNHNV and CDR2 YYDKDF come from the germline V gene (reference sequence). The CDR3 length is 13 residues. Trimming cost V 7 bases and J 2 bases, with 9 bases left between them. CDR3 sequence (DNA): TGTGCCACCACCTACTCTGGCAATCAGCCCCAGCATTTT. Translated: CATTYSGNQPQHF.

This clone appeared a few times. The chain combines TRBV5-6 with TRBJ2-6, with D unclear. Germline V gene data show CDR1 as SGHDT and CDR2 as YYEEEE. V gave up 4 bases and J gave up 1 base, with 6 bases separating them. There are 14 residues in the CDR3. The CDR3 DNA reads TGTGCCAGCAGCCCCATGTCTGGGGCCAACGTCCTGACTTTC. Its protein product is CASSPMSGANVLTF.

The chain joins TRBV29-1 to TRBJ2-3; 9 positions match TRBD1. CDR1 and CDR2 (germline): SQVTM, ANQGSEA. The CDR3 is 16 residues long. The V gene end was trimmed by 6 bases and the J gene end by 1 base; junction bases not matched to a gene: 11. The CDR3: CSVPRTGVAGTDTQYF. The CDR3 DNA is TGCAGCGTGCCTAGGACAGGGGTCGCTGGCACAGATACGCAGTATTTT.

The rearrangement links TRBV6-5 to TRBJ1-1; D is uncertain. The CDR3 contains 14 residues. Per germline, CDR1 MNHEY and CDR2 SVGAGI. Trimming took off 2 bases at V and 5 bases at J, with 12 bases between the two ends. The CDR3 region is CASSYEEIATEAFF. In nucleotides, the CDR3 is TGTGCCAGCAGTTACGAGGAGATCGCGACTGAAGCTTTCTTT.

The genes are TRBV19 and TRBJ1-2; D is undetermined. Germline assignment: CDR1 LNHDA and CDR2 SQIVND (reference sequence). The CDR3 is 11 residues long. The V end lost 10 bases, the J end lost 3 bases, and 9 bases lay between the germline ends. The CDR3, as DNA: TGTGCCACCCGCTACGACTATGGCTACACCTTC. Translated: CATRYDYGYTF.

This chain links TRBV30 with TRBJ1-2, with D possibly matching TRBD1 (6 bases). The CDR3 is 13 amino acids. The germline V gene has CDR1 GTSNPN and CDR2 SVGIG (reference sequence). The V and J ends lost 4 bases and 4 bases respectively, with 13 bases between them. The CDR3 sequence is CAWTTGSFYGYTF. As DNA, the CDR3 is TGTGCCTGGACTACAGGGTCTTTCTATGGCTACACCTTC.

V and J are TRBV28 and TRBJ2-5; D is perhaps TRBD1 (6 bases). Germline V gene sequence: CDR1 MDHEN, CDR2 SYDVKM. The CDR3 contains 11 residues. V lost 5 bases, J lost 9 bases, and 10 bases lay in between. CDR3 protein: CASSLNRAQYF. The CDR3, as DNA: TGTGCCAGCAGTCTAAACAGGGCCCAGTACTTC. The full variable domain, its missing parts supplied by reference TRBV28 and TRBJ2-5, is DVKVTQSSRYLVKRTGEKVFLECVQDMDHENMFWYRQDPGLGLRLIYFSYDVKMKEKGDIPEGYSVSREKKERFSLILESASTNQTSMYLCASSLNRAQYFGPGTRLLVL.

The rearrangement links TRBV19 to TRBJ1-1, with D possibly matching TRBD1 (6 bases). Germline CDR1 LNHDA, CDR2 SQIVND (reference sequence). This CDR3 has 17 amino acids. Trimming stripped 3 bases from V and 0 bases from J, with 17 bases between. The CDR3 protein is CASSIPRGGHMNTEAFF. The CDR3 DNA is TGTGCCAGTAGTATCCCCAGGGGCGGTCACATGAACACTGAAGCTTTCTTT. The full variable domain, in which reference TRBV19 and TRBJ1-1 provide the parts outside the CDR3, is DGGITQSPKYLFRKEGQNVTLSCEQNLNHDAMYWYRQDPGQGLRLIYYSQIVNDFQKGDIAEGYSVSREKKESFPLTVTSAQKNPTAFYLCASSIPRGGHMNTEAFFGQGTRLTVV.

This sequence joins TRBV19 and TRBJ2-1; 8 nucleotides match TRBD2. V lost 4 bases to trimming and J lost 7 bases; unmatched junction nucleotides: 12. CDR3 length equals 16 residues. In germline, CDR1 is LNHDA, CDR2 SQIVND (reference sequence). The CDR3 DNA reads TGTGCCAGTAGTACCGGACTAGCTCGGGGATCGAATGAGCAGTTCTTC. It is translated as CASSTGLARGSNEQFF.

The chain recombines TRBV6-5 with TRBJ2-3, with 11 bases fitting TRBD2. With 0 bases clipped from V and 3 bases from J, the junction kept 2 bases outside the gene matches. The CDR3 contains 16 residues. Germline V lookup: CDR1 MNHEY, CDR2 SVGAGI. CDR3 loop: CASSYSASGRTDTQYF. The CDR3 region has the DNA TGTGCCAGCAGTTACTCAGCTAGCGGGAGGACAGATACGCAGTATTTT.

The V call is TRBV2, the J call TRBJ1-2; the D is unclear. This CDR3 contains 15 residues. V was pared by 2 bases and J by 0 bases, with 10 bases between. Per germline, CDR1 SNHLY and CDR2 FYNNEI. The CDR3 DNA is TGTGCCAGCAGTGAACTTACGGAGTCTAACTATGGCTACACCTTC. Amino acid sequence: CASSELTESNYGYTF.

The chain recombines TRBV4-1 with TRBJ2-1, with no clear D. Germline V gene sequence: CDR1 MGHRA, CDR2 YSYEKL. This CDR3 has 15 residues. V was clipped by 1 base and J by 2 bases, with 9 bases between them. The CDR3 nucleotides are TGCGCCAGCAGCCAAGGACTCGTAACCTACAATGAGCAGTTCTTC. It specifies CASSQGLVTYNEQFF.

This clone was counted between two and nine times. V usage is TRBV13 and J usage is TRBJ1-1; a possible D gene is TRBD1 (5 bases). Germline values: CDR1 PRHDT, CDR2 FYEKMQ (reference sequence). This CDR3 is 13 amino acids long. Trimming removed 5 bases from V and 8 bases from J, with 15 bases in between. CDR3 nucleotide sequence: TGTGCCAGCAGCCACTTGGAGCGGGGGGAAGCTTTCTTT. Protein product: CASSHLERGEAFF. Complete variable domain (other parts from reference TRBV13 and TRBJ1-1): AAGVIQSPRHLIKEKRETATLKCYPIPRHDTVYWYQQGPGQDPQFLISFYEKMQSDKGSIPDRFSAQQFSDYHSELNMSSLELGDSALYFCASSHLERGEAFFGQGTRLTVV.

This clone was counted only a few times. The chain links TRBV7-3 to TRBJ2-5, with 8 nucleotides matching TRBD2. Looked up from germline, CDR1 is SGHTA and CDR2 is FQGTGA. The J segment lost 0 bases and the V segment lost 2 bases, leaving 5 bases of the junction unmatched. CDR3 length: 16 amino acids. CDR3 DNA sequence: TGTGCCAGCAGCTTATCCGGGGGGGGGTACCAAGAGACCCAGTACTTC. This gives the protein CASSLSGGGYQETQYF.

The genes are TRBV9 and TRBJ2-7, with D unresolved. The CDR3 spans 16 residues. CDR1 SGDLS and CDR2 YYNGEE come from the germline V gene. V lost 0 bases and J lost 7, with 20 bases in between. The CDR3 protein is CASSVAVGASAEEQYF. The CDR3 DNA follows: TGTGCCAGCAGCGTAGCGGTCGGTGCGAGTGCGGAGGAGCAGTACTTC.